This T cell receptor beta chain was sequenced in a study of T cells in narcolepsy. Study-wide context: Patients with NT1 or NT2 and healthy control donors were enrolled.

Overall study results and limits: Comparing one patient's CSF and blood CD4+ clonotypes highlighted HCRT- and TRIB2-specific autoreactive clonotypes. No autoreactive T cell clone sequences appeared in some memory CD4+ repertoires. Reportedly, autoreactive clonotypes were serially detected in patients' blood but not controls'.

CDR1 is SGHNT, CDR2 YYREEE, per germline (reference sequence). V shed 4 bases and J 5 bases; nucleotides not matched to a gene: 4. The CDR3 is 13 amino acids. This clone has just a few counts. Its antigen is unknown. Using immunoSEQ multiplex PCR, the repertoire was profiled, and TCRdb retains in-frame clones only, with some absent. The top ten hold roughly 1.1% of the sample, which has approximately 30,000 clones, 86% seen once. The chain recombines TRBV5-4 with TRBJ2-5; TRBD2 aligns across 8 bases. Sequencing was done on a sample of CD45RA- memory CD4+ T cells from PBMCs. The receptor was derived from a human donor with narcolepsy. The CDR3 sequence is CASSQGLGETQYF. CDR3 DNA sequence: TGTGCCAGCAGCCAGGGACTAGGTGAGACCCAGTACTTC.